The 18 T cell receptor beta chains given below trace back to one sample, sequenced in a study of control samples from healthy donors and cancer patients. Sequencing used immunoSEQ multiplex PCR; TCRdb keeps in-frame clones, though not all of them. The data hold around 150,000 clones, with about 94% observed a single time. The material sequenced was blood. The receptors were gathered from a woman aged 35 to 49 in good health.

This clone was detected only once. The J gene is TRBJ2-1, the V gene TRBV7-2; D remains unclear. Per the germline V gene, CDR1 is SGHTA and CDR2 is FQGNSA. The CDR3 contains 16 residues. Trimming left V 1 base short and J 3 bases short, with 13 bases between. The CDR3 DNA reads TGTGCCAGCAGCTTAGATGGATTAACACTCTACAATGAGCAGTTCTTC. This codes for CASSLDGLTLYNEQFF.

This sequence joins TRBV6-5 and TRBJ1-2, with 8 positions matching TRBD1. The CDR3 is made up of 15 amino acids. Germline V gene data show CDR1 as MNHEY and CDR2 as SVGAGI. V lost 5 bases, J lost 5 bases, and 10 bases stayed unmatched. The CDR3 DNA follows: TGTGCCAGCAGTACCAGACAGGGGACTGGATATGGCTACACCTTC. Protein product: CASSTRQGTGYGYTF.

The J gene is TRBJ1-6, the V gene TRBV30; 7 positions match TRBD1. From germline, CDR1 is GTSNPN and CDR2 SVGIG (reference sequence). V lost 2 bases to trimming and J lost 5 bases; unmatched junction nucleotides: 3. This CDR3 region has 14 residues. CDR3 sequence: CAWSWDSNNSPLHF. The DNA of the CDR3 is TGTGCCTGGAGTTGGGACAGCAATAATTCACCCCTCCACTTT.

The chain carries TRBV2 and TRBJ2-5; 8 bases fit TRBD2. Germline trimming cut 1 base from V and 4 bases from J; bases unmatched to any gene: 11. Germline V lookup: CDR1 SNHLY, CDR2 FYNNEI. CDR3 size: 17 residues. The CDR3 DNA is TGTGCCAGCAGTGAAGGAAAAGACGGGGGGGACGGAGAGACCCAGTACTTC. Translated: CASSEGKDGGDGETQYF.

This clone has a handful of counts. This sequence joins TRBV7-2 and TRBJ1-5, with unresolved D. Per the germline V gene, CDR1 is SGHTA and CDR2 is FQGNSA. With 8 bases removed from V and 5 bases from J, the gap between germline ends came to 10 bases. CDR3 length equals 12 residues. In nucleotides, the CDR3 is TGTGCCAGCGGGGTAATGGATCAGCCCCAGCATTTT. Translating it yields CASGVMDQPQHF.

The chain uses TRBV19 and TRBJ2-6; D gene unclear. Germline CDR1 is LNHDA and CDR2 is SQIVND (reference sequence). Trimming left V 3 bases short and J 3 bases short, with 12 bases between. CDR3 size: 16 residues. CDR3 in amino acids: CASSIDPFDGANVLTF. CDR3 coding DNA: TGTGCCAGTAGTATCGACCCGTTCGATGGGGCCAACGTCCTGACTTTC.

The chain joins TRBV10-3 to TRBJ1-2; 8 bases are shared with TRBD1. This CDR3 is 15 amino acids long. In germline, CDR1 is ENHRY, CDR2 SYGVKD. Germline trimming cut 0 bases from V and 4 bases from J; bases unmatched to any gene: 4. CDR3 sequence reads: CAISESGTGLYGYTF. The CDR3 nucleotides read TGTGCCATCAGTGAGTCCGGGACAGGACTCTATGGCTACACCTTC.

The chain combines TRBV7-2 with TRBJ1-5; D is ambiguous. This CDR3 has 13 amino acids. With 3 bases removed from V and 4 bases from J, the gap between germline ends came to 7 bases. Germline CDR1 reads SGHTA; CDR2 reads FQGNSA. As DNA, the CDR3 is TGTGCCAGCAGCTTGGGCATAAATCAGCCCCAGCATTTT. Its translation: CASSLGINQPQHF. Combining the CDR3 with reference TRBV7-2 and TRBJ1-5 gives the whole variable domain GAGVSQSPSNKVTEKGKDVELRCDPISGHTALYWYRQSLGQGLEFLIYFQGNSAPDKSGLPSDRFSAERTGGSVSTLTIQRTQQEDSAVYLCASSLGINQPQHFGDGTRLSIL.

This clone was picked up one time. The rearrangement links TRBV27 to TRBJ2-1; D possibly matches TRBD1 or TRBD2 (5 bases each). V lost 8 bases to trimming and J lost 1 base, with 12 bases between them. Germline CDR1 and CDR2: MNHEY and SMNVEV (reference sequence). CDR3 length equals 14 residues. This CDR3 reads CASRDPRSYNEQFF. CDR3 nucleotides: TGTGCCAGCCGGGACCCTAGATCCTACAATGAGCAGTTCTTC.

The J gene is TRBJ1-5, the V gene TRBV4-2; maybe TRBD1 (5 bases). The V gene lost 0 bases and the J gene lost 9 bases, with 21 bases spanning the gap. The CDR3 consists of 17 residues. In germline, CDR1 is LGHNA, CDR2 YNFKEQ. In nucleotides, the CDR3 is TGTGCCAGCAGCCAAGATTTTGAAAGGGCGGAGAGGGGGCCCCAGCATTTT. This sequence encodes CASSQDFERAERGPQHF.

The gene calls are TRBV3-1 (or the pseudogene TRBV3-2) and TRBJ1-2; D remains unclear. Germline V CDR1 and CDR2: LGHDT, YNNKEL (reference sequence). CDR3 length: 13 amino acids. V lost 0 bases and J 8 bases, leaving 10 bases between the germline ends. The CDR3, as DNA: TGTGCCAGCAGCCAAGATCTTGGGGAAGGCTACACCTTC. It is translated as CASSQDLGEGYTF.

The rearrangement joins TRBV2 to TRBJ2-7; 12 bases line up with TRBD2. The CDR3 sequence is 14 residues long. The germline CDR1 and CDR2 sequences are SNHLY and FYNNEI. J gave up 4 bases and V 8 bases, and 6 bases lay outside the gene matches. As DNA, the CDR3 is TGTGCCAGCTCAGGACTAGCGGGATGGTACGAGCAGTACTTC. Translating it yields CASSGLAGWYEQYF.

The rearrangement links TRBV18 to TRBJ1-6, with D unclear. Trimming took 2 bases from V and 6 from J, leaving 14 bases between them. CDR1 KGHSH and CDR2 LQKENI come from the germline V gene. This CDR3 contains 16 residues. The CDR3 DNA reads TGTGCCAGCTCACCAGGAGTTACAGCCCTTAATTCACCCCTCCACTTT. It yields the protein CASSPGVTALNSPLHF.

V and J are TRBV18 and TRBJ1-6, with D maybe TRBD1 (5 bases). Germline lookup yields CDR1 KGHSH and CDR2 LQKENI. This CDR3 is 14 amino acids long. V dropped 0 bases and J dropped 9 bases, with 9 bases sitting between them. The CDR3 bases are TGTGCCAGCTCACCACCCGATCAGGGTTCACCCCTCCACTTT. As protein: CASSPPDQGSPLHF.

This clone was picked up a small number of times. The chain couples TRBV6-5 to TRBJ2-5; 8 nucleotides align to TRBD1. The V gene's germline CDR1 is MNHEY and CDR2 SVGAGI. The J segment lost 2 bases and the V segment lost 7 bases, leaving 9 bases of the junction unmatched. This CDR3 is built from 15 residues. CDR3 sequence reads: CASTRTGNGQETQYF. CDR3 DNA: TGTGCCAGCACCCGGACAGGGAATGGACAAGAGACCCAGTACTTC.

This clone was found once. This sequence joins TRBV3-1 (or the pseudogene TRBV3-2) and TRBJ2-1; D is perhaps TRBD1 (5 bases). V shed 1 base and J shed 7 bases, with 8 bases lying between them. The CDR3 extends over 13 amino acids. From germline, CDR1 is LGHDT and CDR2 YNNKEL (reference sequence). CDR3 sequence: CASSQVPGNEQFF. The CDR3 DNA reads as TGTGCCAGCAGCCAAGTCCCAGGGAATGAGCAGTTCTTC.

The V call is TRBV4-3, the J call TRBJ1-3; D ambiguous. The CDR3 sequence is 15 residues long. V gave up 2 bases and J gave up 4 bases, with 12 bases separating them. Germline values: CDR1 LGHNA, CDR2 YSLEER. CDR3 amino acids: CASSQNPRTGNTIYF. Written as DNA, the CDR3 is TGCGCCAGCAGCCAAAACCCGAGGACGGGAAACACCATATATTTT.

V gene TRBV7-8 combines with J gene TRBJ1-2; 12 nucleotides align to TRBD1. Germline values: CDR1 SGHVS, CDR2 FQNEAQ. V lost 3 bases to trimming and J lost 0 bases; unmatched junction nucleotides: 5. The CDR3 has 17 amino acids. The CDR3 loop is CASSLGQGAFTNYGYTF. As DNA, the CDR3 is TGTGCCAGCAGCTTGGGACAGGGGGCCTTTACTAACTATGGCTACACCTTC.